A single sample is the source of the 18 T cell receptor beta chains below, sequenced in a study of blood T cell repertoires in COVID-19. The assay was immunoSEQ multiplex PCR, and TCRdb's table has in-frame clones only and misses some. The data hold 130,000 or so clones, with around 89% observed a single time. Sequences were obtained from peripheral blood. The receptors shown here come from a human donor in a cohort sampled during active COVID-19.

The CDR3 DNA reads as TGTGCCAGCAGTTTGGACGCCCCGGGGGACGAGCAGTACTTC. This encodes CASSLDAPGDEQYF. The gene calls are TRBV28 and TRBJ2-7; tentative D call: TRBD2 (6 bases). V gave up 3 bases and J gave up 5 bases, with 14 bases separating them. Germline-derived CDR1 and CDR2 are MDHEN and SYDVKM. The CDR3 is 14 residues long. Complete variable domain (other parts from reference TRBV28 and TRBJ2-7): DVKVTQSSRYLVKRTGEKVFLECVQDMDHENMFWYRQDPGLGLRLIYFSYDVKMKEKGDIPEGYSVSREKKERFSLILESASTNQTSMYLCASSLDAPGDEQYFGPGTRLTVT.

This chain connects TRBV7-6 to TRBJ1-1, with D possibly matching TRBD1 (6 bases). Trimming shortened V by 7 bases and J by 5 bases, and 17 bases separated the two germline ends. CDR3 size: 14 residues. Germline assignment: CDR1 SGHVS and CDR2 FNYEAQ. The CDR3 sequence: CASTLPRGYTEAFF. The CDR3 DNA reads TGTGCCAGCACCCTTCCCAGGGGTTATACTGAAGCTTTCTTT.

This chain connects TRBV5-1 to TRBJ1-5; the D gene is possibly TRBD1 (5 bases). This CDR3 has 13 amino acids. The germline V gene encodes CDR1 SGHRS and CDR2 YFSETQ. The V end lost 3 bases, the J end lost 6 bases, and 10 bases lay between the germline ends. The CDR3 spells CASSSQGGQPQHF. The CDR3 DNA sequence: TGCGCCAGCAGCTCCCAGGGAGGTCAGCCCCAGCATTTT. Variable domain in full (rest from reference TRBV5-1 and TRBJ1-5): KAGVTQTPRYLIKTRGQQVTLSCSPISGHRSVSWYQQTPGQGLQFLFEYFSETQRNKGNFPGRFSGRQFSNSRSEMNVSTLELGDSALYLCASSSQGGQPQHFGDGTRLSIL.

The chain uses TRBV6-5 and TRBJ2-7; 9 positions match TRBD2. This CDR3 region has 13 residues. CDR1 is MNHEY, CDR2 SVGAGI, per germline. V shed 0 bases and J 11 bases; nucleotides not matched to a gene: 5. In DNA, the CDR3 is TGTGCCAGCAGTTACTCCAGCGGGGGGTCAGAGTACTTC. This codes for CASSYSSGGSEYF.

The V gene is TRBV6-5, the J gene TRBJ2-7, with TRBD1 as a possible D gene (5 bases). Trimming pared 5 bases from V and 3 bases from J, leaving 14 bases between. The germline V gene has CDR1 MNHEY and CDR2 SVGAGI. This CDR3 has 14 residues. The CDR3 DNA reads as TGTGCCAGCAGTCCTCTGGGGCGGCACTACGAGCAGTACTTC. Protein sequence: CASSPLGRHYEQYF.

This chain uses TRBV5-1 with TRBJ2-3; TRBD2 aligns across 11 bases. V trimming: 0 bases; J trimming: 6 bases; junction bases outside the gene matches: 9. From germline, CDR1 is SGHRS and CDR2 YFSETQ. The CDR3 totals 17 residues. CDR3 sequence: CASSLALSGGAWDTQYF. CDR3 DNA sequence: TGCGCCAGCAGCTTGGCCCTTAGCGGGGGGGCTTGGGATACGCAGTATTTT.

The rearrangement uses TRBV25-1 and TRBJ2-6; tentatively, D is TRBD1 (5 bases). The CDR3 contains 15 residues. From germline, CDR1 is MGHDK and CDR2 SYGVNS. Trimming removed 5 bases from V and 4 bases from J, with 12 bases in between. CDR3 in DNA: TGTGCCAGCAGTCCCAGGGTAAGAGGGGCCAACGTCCTGACTTTC. It yields the protein CASSPRVRGANVLTF.

DNA for the CDR3: TGTGCCAGCTCACCCCGGACAGGGCAGACAGGAAACACCATATATTTT. It yields the protein CASSPRTGQTGNTIYF. V gene TRBV18 combines with J gene TRBJ1-3; TRBD1 agrees at 8 bases. CDR1 is KGHSH, CDR2 LQKENI, per germline. The CDR3 runs to 16 residues. V was clipped by 3 bases and J by 4 bases; unmatched bases: 8.

V and J are TRBV4-1 and TRBJ2-7, with 11 bases that match TRBD2. The CDR3 loop spans 20 amino acids. CDR1 is MGHRA and CDR2 is YSYEKL in the germline V gene. Trimming at V came to 1 base and at J to 3 bases, leaving 17 bases not matched to a gene. Here the CDR3 DNA reads TGCGCCAGCAGCCAAGCGAGGGGGGGAGGACTAGCGGGCGGCAACTACGAGCAGTACTTC. As protein: CASSQARGGGLAGGNYEQYF.

This clone was observed a few times. The genes are TRBV6-5 and TRBJ1-5, with no clear D. CDR1 is MNHEY and CDR2 is SVGAGI in the germline V gene. CDR3 length: 14 amino acids. Trimming removed 5 bases from V and 5 bases from J, with 13 bases in between. CDR3 residues: CASSQRRNHQPQHF. Here the CDR3 DNA reads TGTGCCAGCAGTCAACGGAGGAACCATCAGCCCCAGCATTTT.

This clone was seen a single time. Here the CDR3 reads CASSLAAGGNTEAFF. CDR3 DNA sequence: TGTGCCAGCAGCTTGGCGGCAGGGGGGAACACTGAAGCTTTCTTT. The chain links TRBV5-6 to TRBJ1-1, with 7 bases that match TRBD1. The CDR3 has 15 amino acids. Looked up from germline, CDR1 is SGHDT and CDR2 is YYEEEE. With V trimmed by 0 bases and J by 1 base, 3 bases remained unmatched.

This chain connects TRBV15 to TRBJ1-4, with 7 bases that match TRBD1. This CDR3 comprises 15 residues. Trimming removed 5 bases from V and 7 bases from J; junction bases left unmatched: 10. Germline V CDR1 and CDR2: LNHNV, YYDKDF (reference sequence). The CDR3 here is CATSGGDRHGEKLFF. CDR3 bases: TGTGCCACCAGCGGAGGGGACAGACATGGTGAAAAACTGTTTTTT.

This clone is a singleton in its sample. This chain connects TRBV5-6 to TRBJ1-5, with D unclear. This CDR3 contains 15 residues. Trimming took 0 bases from V and 5 from J, leaving 12 bases between them. Germline V gene sequence: CDR1 SGHDT, CDR2 YYEEEE. The DNA of the CDR3 is TGTGCCAGCAGCTTGGGAGGGTCAGTTCATCAGCCCCAGCATTTT. Translated, it gives CASSLGGSVHQPQHF.

The chain uses TRBV7-9 and TRBJ2-1; 10 bases fit TRBD2. Per germline, CDR1 SEHNR and CDR2 FQNEAQ (reference sequence). CDR3 size: 15 residues. V was clipped by 7 bases and J by 3 bases; unmatched bases: 6. The CDR3 nucleotides are TGTGCCAGCACAACCGGGACTAGCGTCTACAATGAGCAGTTCTTC. Protein sequence: CASTTGTSVYNEQFF. Full variable domain (remainder filled in from reference TRBV7-9 and TRBJ2-1): DTGVSQNPRHKITKRGQNVTFRCDPISEHNRLYWYRQTLGQGPEFLTYFQNEAQLEKSRLLSDRFSAERPKGSFSTLEIQRTEQGDSAMYLCASTTGTSVYNEQFFGPGTRLTVL.

As concerns this clone: Distinct nucleotide sequences in the sample also encode this CDR3. The chain carries TRBV19 and TRBJ2-3, with 10 bases matching TRBD1. The CDR3 spans 14 residues. Germline assignment: CDR1 LNHDA and CDR2 SQIVND (reference sequence). The trim removed 8 bases at V and 3 bases at J, leaving 5 bases unmatched. The DNA for the CDR3 is TGTGCCAGTCGTGACAGGGGGCGGACAGATACGCAGTATTTT. It specifies CASRDRGRTDTQYF.

The chain couples TRBV7-9 to TRBJ2-1, with D possibly matching TRBD2 (6 bases). Germline V CDR1 and CDR2: SEHNR, FQNEAQ (reference sequence). The CDR3 is 13 amino acids. V was cut by 5 bases and J by 5 bases, with 10 bases left in between. The CDR3 spells CASSPGTHNEQFF. In DNA form, the CDR3 reads TGTGCCAGCAGCCCTGGGACTCACAATGAGCAGTTCTTC.

The CDR3 here is CASSSLDFEPYNEQFF. CDR3 nucleotides: TGTGCCAGCAGCTCCCTGGACTTTGAACCCTACAATGAGCAGTTCTTC. The chain links TRBV7-6 to TRBJ2-1, with D possibly matching TRBD2 (5 bases). The germline V gene has CDR1 SGHVS and CDR2 FNYEAQ. This CDR3 contains 16 residues. The germline V and J ends were trimmed by 4 bases and 2 bases, with 15 bases remaining between them. Full variable domain (outside the CDR3, taken from reference TRBV7-6 and TRBJ2-1): GAGVSQSPRYKVTKRGQDVALRCDPISGHVSLYWYRQALGQGPEFLTYFNYEAQQDKSGLPNDRFSAERPEGSISTLTIQRTEQRDSAMYRCASSSLDFEPYNEQFFGPGTRLTVL.

Here the CDR3 DNA reads TGTGCCAGCAGCGGACTAGCGGTAAGCAATGAGCAGTTCTTC. Translated: CASSGLAVSNEQFF. This chain connects TRBV7-9 to TRBJ2-1, with 10 bases fitting TRBD2. There are 14 residues in the CDR3. V lost 5 bases and J lost 6; bases outside the gene matches: 4. Germline values: CDR1 SEHNR, CDR2 FQNEAQ (reference sequence).